This entry describes one TCR beta chain. This record comes from a study of radiotherapy plus CTLA-4 blockade in lung cancer. Data came from immunoSEQ multiplex PCR; TCRdb stores just in-frame clones and leaves some out. The repertoire holds 30,000 to 35,000 clones, with about 78% as singletons. V lost 0 bases to trimming and J lost 5 bases, with 13 bases between them. Germline CDR1 is MGHRA and CDR2 is YSYEKL. The CDR3 has 15 residues. The sequencing used peripheral blood, collected from a patient treated with radiotherapy plus ipilimumab. The chain employs TRBV4-1 and TRBJ1-2; D may be TRBD1 (5 bases). The receptor comes from a human donor with non-small cell lung cancer who had stable disease on radiotherapy plus ipilimumab. This chain's CDR3 is CASSQDMTVLYGYTF. In nucleotides, the CDR3 is TGCGCCAGCAGCCAAGATATGACAGTTCTTTATGGCTACACCTTC.